This T cell receptor beta chain derives from a study of blood T cell repertoires in COVID-19. Looking at the study overall: The study drew acute and convalescent COVID-19 samples from the United States, Italy and Spain. In each case, the material was cDNA or gDNA derived from T cells, B-cell-depleted T cells, or PBMCs.

This clone was observed once. The authors' processing: Quantification of nucleated cells was approximated via reference gene primer amplification. The method was immunoSEQ multiplex PCR; TCRdb's version includes in-frame clones alone and lacks a portion of them. V, J and clone size were drawn from that table, and D and trimming were deduced from the DNA. The data contain 75,000 or so clones, roughly 85% of them seen just once; the ten biggest clones take up 18%. The CDR3 is made up of 16 amino acids. Losses at the gene ends were 5 bases for V and 2 bases for J; bases not matched to a gene: 9. In germline, CDR1 is LGHNA, CDR2 YNFKEQ.

Sequenced: peripheral blood. This sequence joins TRBV4-2 and TRBJ2-3; 8 bases agree with TRBD2. The clonotype comes from a woman of 80 years or more with acute or convalescent COVID-19. The CDR3 coding sequence is TGTGCCAGCAGCTCCCGTCGGCGGGGGGACACAGATACGCAGTATTTT. Translating it yields CASSSRRRGDTDTQYF.